A single sample gave rise to the 5 T cell receptor beta chains below, sequenced in a study of T cells expressing NK-cell markers (dated by TCRdb to about 2020). The receptor library was made with 5' RACE. Sequencing took place on an Illumina HiSeq 2000. After reprocessing by TCRdb, each CDR3 protein sequence is one entry, and no DNA is given. The sample's table lists a count of roughly 180,000 distinct CDR3 sequences. 20% to 25% of the sample is in the top ten clones. Sequencing was carried out using blood T cells: a sorted CD56 or NKG2C T cell subset, CD4+ or CD8+ T cells, or bulk PBMC T cells (not recorded which). Every receptor here comes from a man aged 18-69 years in good health.

The rearrangement uses TRBV6-1 and TRBJ2-7; as DNA is missing, the TRBD2 call by TCRdb cannot be tested. CDR1 is MNHNS, CDR2 SASEGT, per germline. The CDR3 covers 16 residues. The CDR3 spells CASRQDLGLDSYEQYF.

The chain carries TRBV12-3 or TRBV12-4 and TRBJ2-3; TCRdb selects TRBD1, and the lack of DNA leaves this call unchecked. The CDR3 sequence is 14 residues long. CDR3 in amino acids: CASSITGITDTQYF.

The rearrangement joins TRBV20-1 to TRBJ2-7; TCRdb's D call of TRBD2 is untestable without DNA. The CDR3 covers 11 residues. Germline V gene sequence: CDR1 DFQATT, CDR2 SNEGSKA (reference sequence). CDR3 loop: CSVVGGREQYF.

The chain links TRBV7-2 to TRBJ2-2; the D gene TCRdb calls, TRBD1, cannot be checked with no DNA. The CDR3 covers 16 residues. Looked up from germline, CDR1 is SGHTA and CDR2 is FQGNSA. CDR3 region: CASSYTPRGGRGELFF.

The CDR3 here is CASSQVLVAGVDDTQYF. The chain employs TRBV4-1 and TRBJ2-3; TCRdb lists TRBD2, though no DNA is available to test this call. Germline CDR1 MGHRA, CDR2 YSYEKL. The CDR3 covers 17 residues.